These T cell receptor beta chains were read from a single sample in a study of cytomegalovirus exposure and HLA in healthy donors. Only in-frame clones appear in the TCRdb table, and some are missing; sequencing was by immunoSEQ multiplex PCR. The profile shows about 79,000 clones, 93% of them singletons. Sequenced input: PBMCs. Source of these receptors: a woman in her twenties or thirties in good health and CMV-seronegative. Both conserved end residues are part of each CDR3. D genes are given only for firm matches. Clone size, where shown, is once, few, many, or a class for clones that have expanded.

V gene	J gene	clone size	D gene	CDR3 protein	CDR3 DNA
TRBV5-1	TRBJ2-7	NA	TRBD1	CASSPRGTGDYEQYF	TGCGCCAGCAGCCCGCGGGGGACAGGGGATTACGAGCAGTACTTC
TRBV7-2	TRBJ2-2	NA	TRBD1	CASSWGTGGTGELFF	TGTGCCAGCAGCTGGGGGACAGGGGGAACCGGGGAGCTGTTTTTT
TRBV28	TRBJ2-3	NA	NA	CASAKGGTDTQYF	TGTGCCAGCGCTAAAGGAGGCACAGATACGCAGTATTTT
TRBV6-5	TRBJ1-2	NA	TRBD1	CASSYKGQGAIGYTF	TGTGCCAGCAGTTACAAGGGACAGGGGGCGATTGGCTACACCTTC
TRBV5-6	TRBJ2-7	NA	TRBD1	CASSFLGTGHNRGEQYF	TGTGCCAGCAGCTTTTTAGGGACAGGGCATAACCGGGGGGAGCAGTACTTC
TRBV7-2	TRBJ1-6	NA	NA	CASSLQGGNSPLHF	TGTGCCAGCAGCTTACAGGGCGGCAATTCACCCCTCCACTTT
TRBV4-1	TRBJ2-3	NA	TRBD2	CASSQVSGRHSGTDTQYF	TGCGCCAGCAGCCAAGTAAGCGGGAGACATTCTGGAACAGATACGCAGTATTTT
TRBV12-5	TRBJ1-5	few	NA	CASGLVLDTEPQHF	TGTGCTAGTGGTTTGGTACTGGACACAGAGCCCCAGCATTTT
TRBV15	TRBJ1-2	NA	TRBD1	CATSRGSGQGISGYGYTF	TGTGCCACCAGCAGAGGTTCGGGACAGGGCATTAGTGGCTATGGCTACACCTTC
TRBV5-1	TRBJ2-3	NA	NA	CASSWGPSTDTQYF	TGCGCCAGCAGCTGGGGCCCTAGCACAGATACGCAGTATTTT
TRBV28	TRBJ2-5	NA	TRBD2	CASSLRGGGRETQYF	TGTGCCAGCAGTTTAAGGGGCGGGGGGAGAGAGACCCAGTACTTC
TRBV2	TRBJ1-2	NA	TRBD1	CASSVQQRGTGNGYTF	TGTGCCAGCAGTGTACAACAACGAGGGACAGGGAATGGCTACACCTTC
TRBV27	TRBJ1-1	once	TRBD1	CASSHLLQGGTEAFF	TGTGCCAGCAGCCACCTCCTGCAGGGGGGCACTGAAGCTTTCTTT
TRBV6-5	TRBJ1-2	few	TRBD1	CASSNWDRGRGYTF	TGTGCCAGCAGCAACTGGGACAGGGGTCGCGGCTACACCTTC
TRBV9	TRBJ1-1	NA	NA	CASSSLGSNTEAFF	TGTGCCAGCAGCTCCCTAGGATCGAACACTGAAGCTTTCTTT
TRBV27	TRBJ2-7	NA	TRBD2	CASSFIGGGEQYF	TGTGCCAGCAGTTTTATTGGGGGGGGCGAGCAGTACTTC
TRBV19	TRBJ1-2	NA	NA	CASSDRNYGYTF	TGTGCCAGTAGTGACAGAAACTATGGCTACACCTTC
TRBV9	TRBJ1-3	NA	NA	CASSLGGETGNTIYF	TGTGCCAGCAGCTTAGGGGGGGAAACTGGAAACACCATATATTTT
TRBV5-4	TRBJ1-1	NA	NA	CASSLPASGRSEAFF	TGTGCCAGCAGTCTACCAGCGTCGGGGAGATCTGAAGCTTTCTTT
TRBV18	TRBJ1-1	NA	NA	CASSPSMNTEAFF	TGTGCCAGCTCACCTTCTATGAACACTGAAGCTTTCTTT
TRBV27	TRBJ2-7	NA	TRBD1	CASSPLPTGRYEQYF	TGTGCCAGCAGTCCCCTGCCGACAGGGCGGTACGAGCAGTACTTC
TRBV6-5	TRBJ2-7	NA	NA	CASSYSQGRNEQYF	TGTGCCAGCAGTTACTCCCAGGGCCGCAACGAGCAGTACTTC
TRBV9	TRBJ2-1	NA	NA	CASSVAVGGGHNEQFF	TGTGCCAGCAGCGTAGCAGTTGGCGGGGGCCACAATGAGCAGTTCTTC
TRBV27	TRBJ2-2	NA	TRBD1	CASTTGAGELFF	TGTGCCAGCACTACAGGGGCCGGGGAGCTGTTTTTT
TRBV18	TRBJ2-3	NA	TRBD1	CASSPFGQGKDTQYF	TGTGCCAGCTCACCCTTCGGACAGGGTAAAGATACGCAGTATTTT